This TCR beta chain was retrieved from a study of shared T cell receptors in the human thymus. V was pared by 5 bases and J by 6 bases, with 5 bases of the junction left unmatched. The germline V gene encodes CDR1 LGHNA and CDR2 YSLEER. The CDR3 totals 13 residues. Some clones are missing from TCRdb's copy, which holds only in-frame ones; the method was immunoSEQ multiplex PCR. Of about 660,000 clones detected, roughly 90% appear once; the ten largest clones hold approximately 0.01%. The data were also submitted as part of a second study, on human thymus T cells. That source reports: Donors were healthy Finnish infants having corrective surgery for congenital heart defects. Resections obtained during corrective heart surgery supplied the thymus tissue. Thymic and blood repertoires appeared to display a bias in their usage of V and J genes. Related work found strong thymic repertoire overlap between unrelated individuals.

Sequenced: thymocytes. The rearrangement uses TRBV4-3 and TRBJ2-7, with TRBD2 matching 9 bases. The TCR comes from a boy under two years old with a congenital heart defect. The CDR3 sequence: CASSSSGTGEQYF. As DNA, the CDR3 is TGCGCCAGCAGCTCTAGCGGGACGGGCGAGCAGTACTTC.